The present TCR beta chain was sequenced within a study of blood T cell repertoires in COVID-19. Using immunoSEQ multiplex PCR, the repertoire was profiled, and TCRdb retains in-frame clones only, with some absent. The sample shows over 130,000 clones, around 81% of them seen only once. The CDR3 is 14 amino acids. From germline, CDR1 is MNHEY and CDR2 SVGAGI. Losses at the gene ends were 6 bases for V and 4 bases for J; bases not matched to a gene: 5. The gene calls are TRBV6-5 and TRBJ2-2; 7 nucleotides line up with TRBD1. Specimen: peripheral blood. The sequence was obtained from a woman aged 55-75 years with acute or convalescent COVID-19. DNA of the CDR3: TGTGCCAGCAGGAGGGACAGCCTCACCGGGGAGCTGTTTTTT. This sequence encodes CASRRDSLTGELFF.